This T cell receptor beta chain was captured by sequencing in a study of breast tumors, draining lymph nodes, adjacent tissues. Study-wide points: Data fit most tumor T cells coming from lymph node, expanding in tumor.

Turning to this clonotype: Its antigen is as yet unknown.

Axillary draining lymph nodes of breast cancer patients supplied the node samples. TCRdb re-analysed the multiplex PCR reads in MiXCR, keeping a single row per CDR3 protein. The profile shows around 230,000 distinct CDR3 sequences, 32% of them singletons. Trimming at V came to 4 bases and at J to 0 bases, leaving 3 bases not matched to a gene. Germline lookup yields CDR1 DFQATT and CDR2 SNEGSKA (reference sequence). There are 14 residues in the CDR3. This TCR was sampled from a female donor with breast cancer. Some clones in this sample may be carry-over from other donors' samples. This chain joins TRBV20-1 and TRBJ2-3, with 8 bases lining up with TRBD1. Sequenced input: axillary lymph node tissue. Here the CDR3 reads CSAKGQESTDTQYF. The CDR3 DNA follows: TGCAGTGCTAAGGGACAGGAAAGCACAGATACGCAGTATTTT.